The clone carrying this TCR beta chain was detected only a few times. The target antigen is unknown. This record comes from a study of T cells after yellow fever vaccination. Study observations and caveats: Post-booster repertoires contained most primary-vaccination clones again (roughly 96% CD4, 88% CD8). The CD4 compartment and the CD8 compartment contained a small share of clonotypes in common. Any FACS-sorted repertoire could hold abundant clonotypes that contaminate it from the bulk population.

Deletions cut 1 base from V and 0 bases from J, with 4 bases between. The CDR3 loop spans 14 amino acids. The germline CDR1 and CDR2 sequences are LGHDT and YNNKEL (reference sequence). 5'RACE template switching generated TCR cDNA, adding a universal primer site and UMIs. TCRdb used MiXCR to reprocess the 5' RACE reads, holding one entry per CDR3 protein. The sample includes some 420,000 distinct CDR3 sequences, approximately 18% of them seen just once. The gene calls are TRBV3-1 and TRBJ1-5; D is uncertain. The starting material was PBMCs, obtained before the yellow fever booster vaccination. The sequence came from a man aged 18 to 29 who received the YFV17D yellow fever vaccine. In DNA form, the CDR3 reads TGTGCCAGCAGCCAAGGAAGTAGCAATCAGCCCCAGCATTTT. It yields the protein CASSQGSSNQPQHF.